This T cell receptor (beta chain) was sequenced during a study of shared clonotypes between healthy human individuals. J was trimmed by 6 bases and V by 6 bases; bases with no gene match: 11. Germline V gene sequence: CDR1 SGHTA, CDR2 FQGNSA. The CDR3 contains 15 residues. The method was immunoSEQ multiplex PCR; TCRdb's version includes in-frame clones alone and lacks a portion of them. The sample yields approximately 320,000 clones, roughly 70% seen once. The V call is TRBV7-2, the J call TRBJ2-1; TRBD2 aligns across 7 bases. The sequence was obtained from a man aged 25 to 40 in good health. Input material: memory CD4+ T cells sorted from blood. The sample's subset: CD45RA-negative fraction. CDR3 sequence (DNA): TGTGCCAGCAGTCTCGCCGGGACTACCTCCAATGAGCAGTTCTTC. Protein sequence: CASSLAGTTSNEQFF.